This T cell receptor beta chain was retrieved from a study of control samples from healthy donors and cancer patients. Clones were sequenced by immunoSEQ multiplex PCR, and TCRdb holds only the in-frame ones, with some missing. The sample lists 90,000 or so clones, roughly 80% occurring once. The germline V gene has CDR1 SEHNR and CDR2 FQNEAQ (reference sequence). Trimming left V 5 bases short and J 2 bases short, with 13 bases between. The CDR3 loop spans 15 amino acids. The receptor was derived from a man aged 25-45 years in good health. The sequencing sample was made of blood. The chain is built from TRBV7-9 and TRBJ1-3, with a possible D match to TRBD1 (5 bases). CDR3 DNA: TGTGCCAGCAGCCCTATAGGGGTAACTGGAAACACCATATATTTT. Translating gives CASSPIGVTGNTIYF.